These T cell receptor beta chains were read from a single sample in a study of OX40 agonist ivuxolimab in advanced cancers. Data came from immunoSEQ multiplex PCR; TCRdb stores just in-frame clones and leaves some out. This table holds approximately 75,000 clones, about 73% found once. The sample was CD4+ or CD8+ T cells sorted from blood, taken in a trial of the OX40 agonist ivuxolimab. The receptors originated from an adult with an advanced solid tumor such as melanoma, head and neck, liver or kidney cancer. CDR3s include the opening cysteine and the closing phenylalanine or tryptophan. Fields, in order: J gene, clone size, D gene, V gene, CDR3 protein, CDR3 DNA. The D gene is left open where the match is weak. Size is stated for part of the rows, as once, few or many counts, or as a class when the clone is expanded.

j_call: TRBJ1-5; clone_size: .; d_call: TRBD1; v_call: TRBV19; cdr3_aa: CASAAGTGLYSNQPQHF; cdr3_nt: TGTGCCAGTGCCGCCGGGACAGGACTCTATAGCAATCAGCCCCAGCATTTT
j_call: TRBJ2-1; clone_size: .; d_call: TRBD2; v_call: TRBV4-1; cdr3_aa: CASSQTSGREFF; cdr3_nt: TGCGCCAGCAGCCAAACTAGCGGGAGGGAATTCTTC
j_call: TRBJ1-2; clone_size: few; d_call: TRBD1; v_call: TRBV5-1; cdr3_aa: CASSLALGQGDGYTF; cdr3_nt: TGCGCCAGCAGCTTGGCGCTAGGACAGGGTGACGGCTACACCTTC
j_call: TRBJ2-5; clone_size: .; d_call: .; v_call: TRBV19; cdr3_aa: CASSMLGAGQETQYF; cdr3_nt: TGTGCCAGTAGTATGCTGGGGGCAGGGCAAGAGACCCAGTACTTC
j_call: TRBJ1-2; clone_size: few; d_call: .; v_call: TRBV6-5; cdr3_aa: CASGRRDGYTF; cdr3_nt: TGTGCCAGCGGTCGGCGAGATGGCTACACCTTC
j_call: TRBJ2-2; clone_size: few; d_call: .; v_call: TRBV7-2; cdr3_aa: CASSLKIRPERTGELFF; cdr3_nt: TGTGCCAGCAGCTTAAAAATCCGACCAGAACGCACCGGGGAGCTGTTTTTT
j_call: TRBJ2-7; clone_size: .; d_call: .; v_call: TRBV30; cdr3_aa: CAWSGDVSYEQYF; cdr3_nt: TGTGCCTGGAGTGGGGACGTTAGCTACGAGCAGTACTTC
j_call: TRBJ2-4; clone_size: few; d_call: TRBD1; v_call: TRBV28; cdr3_aa: CASSLGQIAKNIQYF; cdr3_nt: TGTGCCAGCAGTTTGGGACAGATAGCCAAAAACATTCAGTACTTC
j_call: TRBJ2-6; clone_size: .; d_call: .; v_call: TRBV7-6; cdr3_aa: CASSLVGPGANVLTF; cdr3_nt: TGTGCCAGCAGCTTAGTAGGTCCCGGGGCCAACGTCCTGACTTTC
j_call: TRBJ1-5; clone_size: .; d_call: TRBD1; v_call: TRBV5-1; cdr3_aa: CASSSNPGQSSNQPQHF; cdr3_nt: TGCGCCAGCAGTTCTAACCCGGGACAGTCGAGCAATCAGCCCCAGCATTTT
j_call: TRBJ2-7; clone_size: once; d_call: .; v_call: TRBV25-1; cdr3_aa: CASRYRVPPYEQYF; cdr3_nt: TGTGCCAGCAGATACAGGGTACCACCCTACGAGCAGTACTTC
j_call: TRBJ1-2; clone_size: few; d_call: TRBD1; v_call: TRBV5-1; cdr3_aa: CASSLRTGGNYGYTF; cdr3_nt: TGCGCCAGCAGCCTACGGACAGGGGGCAACTATGGCTACACCTTC
j_call: TRBJ2-7; clone_size: .; d_call: .; v_call: TRBV29-1; cdr3_aa: CSAQRGGEQYF; cdr3_nt: TGCAGCGCCCAACGGGGTGGCGAGCAGTACTTC
j_call: TRBJ1-4; clone_size: .; d_call: .; v_call: TRBV5-5; cdr3_aa: CASSFTGEKLFF; cdr3_nt: TGTGCCAGCAGCTTTACGGGGGAAAAACTGTTTTTT
j_call: TRBJ2-1; clone_size: .; d_call: TRBD2; v_call: TRBV5-6; cdr3_aa: CASSLSRGLAGLSYNEQFF; cdr3_nt: TGTGCCAGCAGCTTGAGTCGCGGACTAGCGGGGCTCTCCTACAATGAGCAGTTCTTC
j_call: TRBJ1-3; clone_size: .; d_call: .; v_call: TRBV6-5; cdr3_aa: CASSSRGGGNTIYF; cdr3_nt: TGTGCCAGCAGTTCCAGGGGCGGTGGAAACACCATATATTTT
j_call: TRBJ2-2; clone_size: .; d_call: TRBD1; v_call: TRBV7-3; cdr3_aa: CASSLALPGQGTGELFF; cdr3_nt: TGTGCCAGCAGCTTAGCCCTGCCGGGACAGGGAACCGGGGAGCTGTTTTTT
j_call: TRBJ2-1; clone_size: .; d_call: .; v_call: TRBV11-3; cdr3_aa: CASSSFYNEQFF; cdr3_nt: TGTGCCAGCAGCTCGTTTTACAATGAGCAGTTCTTC
j_call: TRBJ2-7; clone_size: .; d_call: TRBD1; v_call: TRBV19; cdr3_aa: CASSIGTGVYEQYF; cdr3_nt: TGTGCCAGTAGTATCGGGACAGGAGTATACGAGCAGTACTTC
j_call: TRBJ2-2; clone_size: .; d_call: .; v_call: TRBV6-1; cdr3_aa: CASSEQVGGFAGELFF; cdr3_nt: TGTGCCAGCAGTGAACAGGTCGGGGGTTTCGCCGGGGAGCTGTTTTTT
j_call: TRBJ2-3; clone_size: .; d_call: .; v_call: TRBV18; cdr3_aa: CASSPSGMSTDTQYF; cdr3_nt: TGTGCCAGCTCACCATCGGGGATGAGCACAGATACGCAGTATTTT
j_call: TRBJ1-2; clone_size: few; d_call: .; v_call: TRBV18; cdr3_aa: CASSPGQDNYGYTF; cdr3_nt: TGTGCCAGCTCACCAGGCCAGGACAACTATGGCTACACCTTC
j_call: TRBJ2-1; clone_size: .; d_call: .; v_call: TRBV14; cdr3_aa: CASSQGIRGSYNEQFF; cdr3_nt: TGTGCCAGCAGCCAAGGGATCAGGGGATCTTACAATGAGCAGTTCTTC
j_call: TRBJ2-5; clone_size: once; d_call: .; v_call: TRBV5-1; cdr3_aa: CASRAGEETQYF; cdr3_nt: TGCGCCAGCAGAGCCGGGGAAGAGACCCAGTACTTC
j_call: TRBJ2-3; clone_size: .; d_call: TRBD1; v_call: TRBV19; cdr3_aa: CASSSRTGGRTDTQYF; cdr3_nt: TGTGCCAGTAGTAGCCGGACAGGGGGACGCACAGATACGCAGTATTTT
j_call: TRBJ1-2; clone_size: .; d_call: .; v_call: TRBV7-9; cdr3_aa: CASSLEDRQKGSGYTF; cdr3_nt: TGTGCCAGCAGCTTAGAAGACAGGCAAAAGGGTTCTGGCTACACCTTC
j_call: TRBJ2-3; clone_size: .; d_call: TRBD1; v_call: TRBV5-1; cdr3_aa: CASSLARGQGDTQYF; cdr3_nt: TGCGCCAGCAGCTTGGCCAGGGGGCAGGGAGATACGCAGTATTTT
j_call: TRBJ2-7; clone_size: .; d_call: .; v_call: TRBV5-4; cdr3_aa: CASSFWLGEQYF; cdr3_nt: TGTGCCAGCAGCTTCTGGTTGGGGGAGCAGTACTTC
j_call: TRBJ2-7; clone_size: .; d_call: TRBD2; v_call: TRBV7-2; cdr3_aa: CASSYGLAGESSYEQYF; cdr3_nt: TGTGCCAGCAGCTATGGACTAGCGGGGGAGAGCTCCTACGAGCAGTACTTC
j_call: TRBJ2-1; clone_size: .; d_call: TRBD2; v_call: TRBV7-2; cdr3_aa: CASSLTSGGLNEQFF; cdr3_nt: TGTGCCAGCAGCCTTACTAGCGGGGGGCTTAATGAGCAGTTCTTC
j_call: TRBJ2-2; clone_size: few; d_call: .; v_call: TRBV2; cdr3_aa: CASSDIGRNTGELFF; cdr3_nt: TGTGCCAGCAGTGATATCGGGAGGAACACCGGGGAGCTGTTTTTT
j_call: TRBJ1-4; clone_size: once; d_call: .; v_call: TRBV6-5; cdr3_aa: CASTRNVLSNEKLFF; cdr3_nt: TGTGCCAGCACCCGGAACGTTTTGTCTAATGAAAAACTGTTTTTT
j_call: TRBJ1-6; clone_size: .; d_call: .; v_call: TRBV5-1; cdr3_aa: CASSNGRRGNSPLHF; cdr3_nt: TGCGCCAGCAGCAACGGGAGGAGGGGTAATTCACCCCTCCACTTT
j_call: TRBJ2-1; clone_size: .; d_call: TRBD1; v_call: TRBV5-6; cdr3_aa: CASSFFRGGLYNEQFF; cdr3_nt: TGTGCCAGCAGCTTTTTCCGAGGGGGCCTCTACAATGAGCAGTTCTTC
j_call: TRBJ1-5; clone_size: .; d_call: .; v_call: TRBV19; cdr3_aa: CASSIGQIANQPQHF; cdr3_nt: TGTGCCAGTAGTATAGGACAGATCGCCAATCAGCCCCAGCATTTT
j_call: TRBJ1-1; clone_size: .; d_call: .; v_call: TRBV19; cdr3_aa: CASSMSGIGLGAFF; cdr3_nt: TGTGCCAGTAGTATGTCAGGGATTGGCTTGGGAGCTTTCTTT
j_call: TRBJ2-2; clone_size: once; d_call: .; v_call: TRBV5-1; cdr3_aa: CASSLGHTNTGELFF; cdr3_nt: TGCGCCAGCAGCCTGGGACATACGAACACCGGGGAGCTGTTTTTT
j_call: TRBJ2-7; clone_size: .; d_call: TRBD1; v_call: TRBV7-3; cdr3_aa: CASSLPKGTGKHEQYF; cdr3_nt: TGTGCCAGCAGCTTACCCAAGGGGACAGGGAAGCACGAGCAGTACTTC
j_call: TRBJ1-2; clone_size: once; d_call: .; v_call: TRBV6-5; cdr3_aa: CASRGVRGNRGYTF; cdr3_nt: TGTGCCAGCCGGGGGGTCCGAGGGAACCGTGGCTACACCTTC
j_call: TRBJ1-2; clone_size: .; d_call: TRBD1; v_call: TRBV18; cdr3_aa: CASSPQRTGEHGYTF; cdr3_nt: TGTGCCAGCTCACCACAACGGACAGGGGAACATGGCTACACCTTC
j_call: TRBJ1-6; clone_size: .; d_call: .; v_call: TRBV27; cdr3_aa: CASSPEAGRGPSPLHF; cdr3_nt: TGTGCCAGCAGCCCTGAGGCGGGACGGGGCCCATCACCCCTCCACTTT
j_call: TRBJ2-7; clone_size: .; d_call: TRBD2; v_call: TRBV7-2; cdr3_aa: CASSRRTSAGVNEQYF; cdr3_nt: TGTGCCAGCAGCCGACGGACTAGCGCGGGAGTAAACGAGCAGTACTTC
j_call: TRBJ1-2; clone_size: .; d_call: .; v_call: TRBV6-6; cdr3_aa: CASREAGYTF; cdr3_nt: TGTGCCAGCAGGGAGGCTGGCTACACCTTC
j_call: TRBJ1-1; clone_size: once; d_call: TRBD1; v_call: TRBV29-1; cdr3_aa: CSVGTGGGTEAFF; cdr3_nt: TGCAGCGTTGGGACAGGAGGAGGGACTGAAGCTTTCTTT
j_call: TRBJ2-5; clone_size: once; d_call: .; v_call: TRBV29-1; cdr3_aa: CSESGPSIGETQYF; cdr3_nt: TGCAGCGAGTCGGGACCCTCGATCGGGGAGACCCAGTACTTC
j_call: TRBJ2-1; clone_size: few; d_call: .; v_call: TRBV5-1; cdr3_aa: CASSLAPGGPKHNEQFF; cdr3_nt: TGCGCCAGCAGCTTGGCTCCCGGGGGACCCAAACACAATGAGCAGTTCTTC
j_call: TRBJ1-3; clone_size: .; d_call: .; v_call: TRBV2; cdr3_aa: CASSAKQVSGNTIYF; cdr3_nt: TGTGCCAGCAGTGCCAAACAGGTCTCTGGAAACACCATATATTTT
j_call: TRBJ1-3; clone_size: .; d_call: .; v_call: TRBV7-7; cdr3_aa: CASSQPGDTIYF; cdr3_nt: TGTGCCAGCAGCCAACCGGGAGACACCATATATTTT
j_call: TRBJ2-5; clone_size: .; d_call: .; v_call: TRBV7-2; cdr3_aa: CASSLDGFLETQYF; cdr3_nt: TGTGCCAGCAGCTTAGATGGGTTTCTGGAGACCCAGTACTTC
j_call: TRBJ1-2; clone_size: .; d_call: .; v_call: TRBV6-6; cdr3_aa: CASSYGETLEGYTF; cdr3_nt: TGTGCCAGCAGTTACGGCGAGACACTTGAAGGCTACACCTTC
j_call: TRBJ1-2; clone_size: .; d_call: .; v_call: TRBV4-3; cdr3_aa: CASSQVPGTDNYGYTF; cdr3_nt: TGCGCCAGCAGCCAAGTTCCCGGGACGGATAACTATGGCTACACCTTC
j_call: TRBJ2-5; clone_size: few; d_call: .; v_call: TRBV4-1; cdr3_aa: CASSQVLQETQYF; cdr3_nt: TGCGCCAGCAGCCAAGTCCTCCAAGAGACCCAGTACTTC